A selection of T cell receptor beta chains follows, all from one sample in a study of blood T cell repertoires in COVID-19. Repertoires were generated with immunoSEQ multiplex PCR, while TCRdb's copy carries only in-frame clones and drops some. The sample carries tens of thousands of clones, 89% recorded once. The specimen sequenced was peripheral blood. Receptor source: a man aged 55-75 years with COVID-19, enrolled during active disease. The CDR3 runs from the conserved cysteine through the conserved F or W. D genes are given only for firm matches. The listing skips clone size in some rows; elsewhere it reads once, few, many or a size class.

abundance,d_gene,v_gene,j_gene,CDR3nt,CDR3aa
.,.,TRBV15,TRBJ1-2,TGTGCCACAACAGGTCCCCGGGGCTACACCTTC,CATTGPRGYTF
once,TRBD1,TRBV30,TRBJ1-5,TGTGCCTGGAGTCCAGGGGGTGGTCAGCCCCAGCATTTT,CAWSPGGGQPQHF
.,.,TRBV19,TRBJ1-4,TGTGCCAGTAGTTCCCCGAATGAAAAACTGTTTTTT,CASSSPNEKLFF
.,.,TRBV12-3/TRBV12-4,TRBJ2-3,TGTGCCAGCAGTTTAACTTTCACAGATACGCAGTATTTT,CASSLTFTDTQYF
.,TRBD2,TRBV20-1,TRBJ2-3,TGCAGTGCTAGTACGGGACTAGCGGGAGGTAGGGGCACAGATACGCAGTATTTT,CSASTGLAGGRGTDTQYF
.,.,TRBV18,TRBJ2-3,TGTGCCAGCTCATCTCTGCGAGATACGCAGTATTTT,CASSSLRDTQYF
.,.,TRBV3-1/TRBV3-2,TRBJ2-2,TGTGCCAGCAGCCACCCCCCCGGGACATTGAACACCGGGGAGCTGTTTTTT,CASSHPPGTLNTGELFF
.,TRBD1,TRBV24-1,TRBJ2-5,TGTGCCACCAGTGCAGGAGACAGGGGTCTGGAGACCCAGTACTTC,CATSAGDRGLETQYF
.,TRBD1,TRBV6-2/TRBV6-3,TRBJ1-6,TGTGCCAGCAGTTTCCGGACAGGGGTCTGGTCACCCCTCCACTTT,CASSFRTGVWSPLHF
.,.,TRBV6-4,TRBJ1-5,TGTGCCAGCAGTGACTCTGAAGTCCCTCTACCTTGCAATCAGCCCCAGCATTTT,CASSDSEVPLPCNQPQHF
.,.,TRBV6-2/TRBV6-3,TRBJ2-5,TGTGCCAGCAGTTACTGGGAGATGGAGACCCAGTACTTC,CASSYWEMETQYF
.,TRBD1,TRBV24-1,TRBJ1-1,TGTGCCACCAGTGATTTACCGGGACAGGGAGTCGGGAACACTGAAGCTTTCTTT,CATSDLPGQGVGNTEAFF
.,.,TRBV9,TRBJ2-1,TGTGCCAGCAGCTCTCTTCGAGCTGAGCAGTTCTTC,CASSSLRAEQFF
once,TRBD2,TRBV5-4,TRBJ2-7,TGTGCCAGCAGAACCGGGACTAGCGAGCCCTACGAGCAGTACTTC,CASRTGTSEPYEQYF
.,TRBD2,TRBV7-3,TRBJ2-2,TGTGCCAGCAGCTTAGTAGCGGGAGGAGCCGGGGAGCTGTTTTTT,CASSLVAGGAGELFF
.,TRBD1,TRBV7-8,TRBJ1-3,TGTGCCAGCAGCACCCGGACAGGGGGGTCCGGAAACACCATATATTTT,CASSTRTGGSGNTIYF
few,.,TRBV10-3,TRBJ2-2,TGTGCCATCAGTTTGGGCAGGGGCCAGAACACCGGGGAGCTGTTTTTT,CAISLGRGQNTGELFF
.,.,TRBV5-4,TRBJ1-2,TGTGCCAGCAGCTTGGACAGTAACTATGGCTACACCTTC,CASSLDSNYGYTF
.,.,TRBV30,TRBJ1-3,TGTGCCTGGAGTGCAGGGCCAGTCTCTGGAAACACCATATATTTT,CAWSAGPVSGNTIYF
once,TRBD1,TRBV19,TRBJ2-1,TGTGCCAGTAGCCTGGACAGGGGATGGTTGTCTGAGCAGTTCTTC,CASSLDRGWLSEQFF
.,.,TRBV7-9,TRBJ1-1,TGTGCCAGCAGCGGCAGGGTGAACACTGAAGCTTTCTTT,CASSGRVNTEAFF
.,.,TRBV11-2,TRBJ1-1,TGTGCCAGCAGCGCGGACTGGACTGAAGCTTTCTTT,CASSADWTEAFF
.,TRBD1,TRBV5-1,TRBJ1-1,TGCGCCAGCAGCTTGGTGACAGGGACGAGGGCTGAAGCTTTCTTT,CASSLVTGTRAEAFF
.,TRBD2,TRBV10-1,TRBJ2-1,TGCGCCAGCAGTGAAGGGAGCGGGAGAGACAATGAGCAGTTCTTC,CASSEGSGRDNEQFF
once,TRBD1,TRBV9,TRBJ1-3,TGTGCCAGCAGCCTGGACAGGATCTCTGGAAACACCATATATTTT,CASSLDRISGNTIYF
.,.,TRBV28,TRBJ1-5,TGTGCCAGCACCAGCTGGCAGGCGTATAGCAATCAGCCCCAGCATTTT,CASTSWQAYSNQPQHF
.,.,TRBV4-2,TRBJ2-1,TGTGCCAGCAGCCAAGATCTAGAGGACAATGAGCAGTTCTTC,CASSQDLEDNEQFF
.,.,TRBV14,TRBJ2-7,TGTGCCAGCAGCCAAAGTCTGGGGAGGCAGCAGTACTTC,CASSQSLGRQQYF
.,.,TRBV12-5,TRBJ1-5,TGTGCTAGTGGTTTGTCTAGCGGGTTAGGGCCCCAGCATTTT,CASGLSSGLGPQHF
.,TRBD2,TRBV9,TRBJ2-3,TGTGCCAGCAGCGTACTCGGGGGAGGGACAGATACGCAGTATTTT,CASSVLGGGTDTQYF
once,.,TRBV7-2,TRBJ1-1,TGTGCCAGCAGCTTAGGGGCAGGGAACACTGAAGCTTTCTTT,CASSLGAGNTEAFF
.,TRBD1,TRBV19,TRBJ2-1,TGTGCCAGTAGTCCTCCCGAAGGGGCAGGGGGCTACAATGAGCAGTTCTTC,CASSPPEGAGGYNEQFF
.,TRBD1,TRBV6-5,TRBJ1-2,TGTGCCAGCAGCCGGGACAGGGGAAGCTATGGCTACACCTTC,CASSRDRGSYGYTF
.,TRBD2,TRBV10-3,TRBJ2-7,TGTGCCATCAGTGAGTCACGGGCGGGAGACTCCTACGAGCAGTACTTC,CAISESRAGDSYEQYF
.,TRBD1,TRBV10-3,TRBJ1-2,TGTGCCATCACGCCTTCCGACAGGGGGGGAGGAGGCTACACCTTC,CAITPSDRGGGGYTF
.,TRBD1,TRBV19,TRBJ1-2,TGTGCCAGTAACAGGGGGTATGGCTACACCTTC,CASNRGYGYTF
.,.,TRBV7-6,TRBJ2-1,TGTGCCAGCAGCTTAGTAGGAGCGTCCTACAATGAGCAGTTCTTC,CASSLVGASYNEQFF
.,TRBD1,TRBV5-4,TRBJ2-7,TGTGCCAGCAGCCCCAGGGGGTTGAGCTCCTACGAGCAGTACTTC,CASSPRGLSSYEQYF
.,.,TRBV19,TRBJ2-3,TGTGCCAGTAGTAATAATGGCGGGAGCACAGATACGCAGTATTTT,CASSNNGGSTDTQYF
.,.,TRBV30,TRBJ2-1,TGTGCCTGGATCATCCCCGGGAGTGCATGGAATGAGCAGTTCTTC,CAWIIPGSAWNEQFF
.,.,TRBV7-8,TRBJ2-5,TGTGCCAGCAGCTTCCGCCAGGGGAGAGAAGAGACCCAGTACTTC,CASSFRQGREETQYF
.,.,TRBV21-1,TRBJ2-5,TGTGCCAGCAGCAAATCCTTAAAACTTAGCGGGAGCCAAGAGACCCAGTACTTC,CASSKSLKLSGSQETQYF
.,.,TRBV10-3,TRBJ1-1,TGTGCCATCAGTGAGATATCGAACACTGAAGCTTTCTTT,CAISEISNTEAFF
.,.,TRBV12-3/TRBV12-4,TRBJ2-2,TGTGCCGACAGATTGAACACCGGGGAGCTGTTTTTT,CADRLNTGELFF
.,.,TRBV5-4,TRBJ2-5,TGTGCCAGCAGCATAGGAACGGGTCCCAGAGACCAAGAGACCCAGTACTTC,CASSIGTGPRDQETQYF
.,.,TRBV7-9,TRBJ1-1,TGTGCCAGCAGCTTTCAGGGGATTGAAGCTTTCTTT,CASSFQGIEAFF
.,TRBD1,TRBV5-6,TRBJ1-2,TGTGCCAGCAGCTGGACAGGGGAGCATGGCTACACCTTC,CASSWTGEHGYTF
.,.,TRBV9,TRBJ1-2,TGTGCCAGCAGCGAGGAACAGGGTATGGTAGGCTACACCTTC,CASSEEQGMVGYTF
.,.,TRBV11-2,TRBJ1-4,TGTGCCAGCAGCTTAGAGCAGAATGAAAAACTGTTTTTT,CASSLEQNEKLFF
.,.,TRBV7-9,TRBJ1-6,TGTGCCAGCGCCGTTCAGGAAAATTCACCCCTCCACTTT,CASAVQENSPLHF